The source of this T cell receptor (beta chain) is a study of blood T cell repertoires in COVID-19 (dated by TCRdb to about 2020). Broadly, across the study: Samples covering the acute and convalescent phases of COVID-19 were provided by collaborators in the United States, Italy and Spain. Deeply sampled blood TCRbeta repertoires from subjects exposed to, actively infected with, or recovered from COVID-19 were included in the dataset. A de-identified subject ID, COVID-19 status, age in years and sex were almost always included in the sample metadata. The repertoires were made available in a free public database intended to serve as a resource for research on the immune response to SARS-CoV-2. Where available, HLA class I and class II types were obtained from metadata supplied by the sample provider rather than from assay-based typing. The prospective study material was composed of cDNA or gDNA derived from T cells, B-cell-depleted T cells, or PBMCs. Samples were obtained from the ongoing ImmuneRACE study (first 160 participants) and from about 1,300 subjects provided by 6 global collaborators.

The paper as a whole reports these results and caveats: Clinical and demographic metadata were provided uncurated, with the amount varying by source and participant.

At one collaborating source in Seattle, patients were enrolled during active infection and were followed longitudinally through the course of disease. Each collaborating institution followed its own protocols to collect whole blood in K2EDTA tubes. Collaborator samples were shipped for TCRbeta analysis as frozen whole blood, isolated PBMCs, or DNA extracted from either sample type. This clone was found once. What antigen it recognizes has not been identified. Base qualities are not provided; no much larger clone lies one nucleotide away. TCRbeta CDR3 regions were amplified from genomic DNA using the immunoSEQ Assay, a bias-controlled multiplex PCR. Concerning the study's data processing: Nucleated cell counts per sample were estimated from amplification of reference gene primers within the assay. To quantify the absolute abundance of each unique TCRbeta CDR3 rearrangement, sequence reads were collapsed and filtered. For each sample, productive Simpson clonality was calculated by taking the square root of Simpson's diversity index across productive rearrangements. As stored in TCRdb, this immuneACCESS dataset retains in-frame rearrangements with V and J assigned. A fraction of the clones does not appear; measured against another copy, unresolved V genes explain less than half of the discrepancy, and the remainder lacks a known reason. The V and J calls and clone size are taken from that table; D and trimming were inferred from the DNA. This sample comprises 230,000 or so clones, 81% of them detected only once. 7.5% of the sample is taken by the ten largest.

After removal of 2 bases from V and 3 bases from J, the junction retains 4 bases not matched to a gene. The germline V gene supplies CDR1 SGHTA and CDR2 FQGNSA. The cysteine opens and the phenylalanine closes a CDR3 of 15 amino acids. Solely the CDR3 DNA is kept, with 45 bases framed from the first base. The specimen sequenced was peripheral blood. The origin of this receptor is an elderly woman with COVID-19, enrolled during active disease. This chain is built from TRBV7-2 and TRBJ2-3, with TRBD2 identical over 8 junction bases. The DNA is TGTGCCAGCAGCTTAACGGGAGGGCCGACAGATACGCAGTATTTT. This translates into CASSLTGGPTDTQYF.